This entry features one T cell receptor beta chain sequence. The antigen remains unidentified. Trimming left V 0 bases short and J 9 bases short, with 17 bases between. This CDR3 region has 15 residues. Germline CDR1 is LNHDA and CDR2 is SQIVND (reference sequence). Donors were healthy Finnish infants having corrective surgery for congenital heart defects. Only four of the eight donors provided an approximately 0.45-1 mL blood sample. Blood DNA came from all available leukocytes, not a fixed cell number. The data are from a study of human thymus T cells. Overall study findings and caveats: In thymic and blood repertoires alike, V and J usage looked biased.

Sequenced by immunoSEQ multiplex PCR; TCRdb stores in-frame clones only, minus some. The data contain some 46,000 clones, about 94% of them singletons. V and J are TRBV19 and TRBJ2-5; either TRBD1 or TRBD2 may fit D (5 bases each). The sample comprised blood. The sequence was obtained from a boy in the first two years of life with a congenital heart defect but otherwise immunologically healthy. This chain's CDR3 is CASSIDPLPGTAQYF. CDR3 nucleotides: TGTGCCAGTAGTATAGATCCCTTGCCGGGGACGGCCCAGTACTTC.